The present T cell receptor (beta chain) was sequenced within a study of OX40 agonist ivuxolimab in advanced cancers. At the level of the study: Enrolled patients in dose escalation had cancers that were hepatocellular carcinoma, melanoma, renal cell or head and neck cancer.

This clone occurred a few times. Its specificity is unknown. This CDR3 is built from 15 residues. In germline, CDR1 is MNHEY, CDR2 SVGAGI. With 5 bases removed from V and 2 bases from J, the gap between germline ends came to 15 bases. Sequencing was performed with immunoSEQ multiplex PCR; in TCRdb, only in-frame clones are kept and a portion is missing. Of tens of thousands of clones in the sample, over 65% were seen once. Findings and caveats of the study: Clonal expansion from baseline to week 6 occurred in both CD4+ and CD8+ T cells.

The specimen was CD4+ or CD8+ T cells sorted from blood, collected in a trial of the OX40 agonist ivuxolimab. The source of this sequence is an adult with an advanced solid tumor such as melanoma, head and neck, liver or kidney cancer. The chain links TRBV6-5 to TRBJ1-2; tentative D call: TRBD1 (6 bases). CDR3 bases: TGTGCCAGCAGTCCCAGAAGGACAGAGAACTATGGCTACACCTTC. It yields the protein CASSPRRTENYGYTF.